Following are 12 T cell receptor beta chains from one sample sequenced in a study of cytomegalovirus exposure and HLA in healthy donors. The PCR had 60 Vbeta and 13 Jbeta primers. Clones were read by immunoSEQ multiplex PCR, and TCRdb kept only the in-frame ones, dropping some. The sample shows 120,000 or so clones, under 12% of them seen only once. Source material: PBMCs. The origin of the receptors is a woman under 30 in good health and CMV-seropositive.

This clone appeared a few times. The chain is built from TRBV27 and TRBJ1-1, with 7 bases matching TRBD1. Germline assignment: CDR1 MNHEY and CDR2 SMNVEV (reference sequence). The CDR3 runs to 14 residues. V lost 5 bases, J lost 5 bases, and 8 bases stayed unmatched. The DNA for the CDR3 is TGTGCCAGCAGTGCTGCAAACAGGGGAACTGAAGCTTTCTTT. Its protein product is CASSAANRGTEAFF.

This chain links TRBV6-1 with TRBJ1-2; D might be TRBD1 (5 bases). This CDR3 has 14 residues. Trimming took off 5 bases at V and 6 bases at J, with 16 bases between the two ends. CDR1 and CDR2 from the germline V gene are MNHNS and SASEGT. The CDR3 reads CASSSGLIFNGYTF. DNA of the CDR3: TGTGCCAGCAGTTCAGGGTTAATTTTTAATGGCTACACCTTC.

V gene TRBV4-1 combines with J gene TRBJ2-7, with 13 bases identical to TRBD2. From germline, CDR1 is MGHRA and CDR2 YSYEKL. The CDR3 extends over 16 amino acids. With V trimmed by 4 bases and J by 2 bases, 5 bases remained unmatched. This CDR3 is CASSRSGTSGAYEQYF. The CDR3 nucleotides are TGCGCCAGCAGCCGGAGCGGGACTAGCGGGGCCTACGAGCAGTACTTC.

This clone was picked up a small number of times. The chain has TRBV6-1 and TRBJ1-1, with D perhaps matching TRBD1 (5 bases). With 4 bases removed from V and 4 bases from J, the gap between germline ends came to 16 bases. Germline CDR1 and CDR2: MNHNS and SASEGT. This CDR3 is 15 amino acids long. In nucleotides, the CDR3 is TGTGCCAGCAGTGTAGTGCAGGGAGGGAGCACTGAAGCTTTCTTT. It codes for CASSVVQGGSTEAFF.

The V and J genes are TRBV19 and TRBJ2-3, with 14 nucleotides matching TRBD2. Looked up from germline, CDR1 is LNHDA and CDR2 is SQIVND (reference sequence). The CDR3 is 18 residues long. J gave up 1 base and V 5 bases, and 8 bases lay outside the gene matches. The CDR3 region is CASSAWTSGRYGTDTQYF. The CDR3 DNA is TGTGCCAGTAGTGCATGGACTAGCGGGAGGTATGGCACAGATACGCAGTATTTT.

Notes on this clone: At one end, the junction sequence differs from germline, possibly due to a read error. The V call is TRBV7-8, the J call TRBJ2-1; 9 bases agree with TRBD2. The CDR3 totals 15 residues. CDR1 SGHVS and CDR2 FQNEAQ come from the germline V gene. CDR3 coding DNA: TGTGCCAGCAGCATGACTAGCGGACCCTACAACGAGCAGTTCTTC. This codes for CASSMTSGPYNEQFF.

This clone has just a few counts. The chain combines TRBV27 with TRBJ2-7; D call uncertain. The CDR3 spans 14 residues. Germline lookup yields CDR1 MNHEY and CDR2 SMNVEV (reference sequence). V dropped 2 bases and J dropped 2 bases, with 10 bases sitting between them. CDR3 sequence: CASSLRSRTYEQYF. In DNA, the CDR3 is TGTGCCAGCAGTTTACGGTCAAGAACCTACGAGCAGTACTTC.

CDR3 sequence: CASSPYPQGYTEAFF. In DNA form, the CDR3 reads TGTGCCAGCAGCCCGTACCCTCAGGGTTACACTGAAGCTTTCTTT. This chain joins TRBV7-2 and TRBJ1-1, with a tentative D call TRBD1 (5 bases). Germline CDR1 reads SGHTA; CDR2 reads FQGNSA. The CDR3 is 15 amino acids. V lost 5 bases and J 3 bases, leaving 16 bases between the germline ends. Full variable domain (remainder filled in from reference TRBV7-2 and TRBJ1-1): GAGVSQSPSNKVTEKGKDVELRCDPISGHTALYWYRQSLGQGLEFLIYFQGNSAPDKSGLPSDRFSAERTGGSVSTLTIQRTQQEDSAVYLCASSPYPQGYTEAFFGQGTRLTVV.

Only a few counts were recorded for this clone. The chain links TRBV27 to TRBJ2-5, with 9 bases fitting TRBD1. Germline V gene sequence: CDR1 MNHEY, CDR2 SMNVEV (reference sequence). V gave up 5 bases and J gave up 4 bases; unmatched junction bases: 5. This CDR3 spans 14 amino acids. CDR3 loop: CASSPVTGGETQYF. The CDR3 DNA is TGTGCCAGCAGTCCTGTGACAGGGGGAGAGACCCAGTACTTC.

This chain uses TRBV7-9 with TRBJ1-2; D unclear. The V end lost 5 bases, the J end lost 0 bases, and 16 bases lay between the germline ends. CDR1 and CDR2 from the germline V gene are SEHNR and FQNEAQ (reference sequence). There are 16 residues in the CDR3. CDR3 sequence reads: CASSPPTVLANYGYTF. The CDR3 region has the DNA TGTGCCAGCAGCCCGCCCACAGTTTTAGCTAACTATGGCTACACCTTC.

This clone was counted only a few times. This chain connects TRBV28 to TRBJ1-2, with a weak D call TRBD1 (5 bases). V was trimmed by 5 bases and J by 0 bases, leaving 10 bases between them. The CDR3 is 14 amino acids. Germline assignment: CDR1 MDHEN and CDR2 SYDVKM. For the CDR3, the DNA is TGTGCCAGCAGTATACGACAGACTAACTATGGCTACACCTTC. Translating it yields CASSIRQTNYGYTF.

The chain carries TRBV30 and TRBJ2-6; 11 nucleotides align to TRBD1. Trimming at V came to 2 bases and at J to 0 bases, leaving 3 bases not matched to a gene. The CDR3 is 17 residues long. The germline CDR1 and CDR2 sequences are GTSNPN and SVGIG (reference sequence). The DNA for the CDR3 is TGTGCCTGGAGTTGGACAGGGGGCCCCTCTGGGGCCAACGTCCTGACTTTC. Translating gives CAWSWTGGPSGANVLTF.